This is a list of T cell receptor beta chains from one sample in a study of blood T cells in healthy people across ages. From the 5' RACE reads, TCRdb called clonotypes with MiXCR, one entry per CDR3 protein. This table has approximately 830,000 distinct CDR3 sequences, 62% appearing once. Sequencing input: blood. Receptors were obtained from a man aged 25-45 years in good health. Both conserved end residues are part of each CDR3. A D gene is named only where the DNA matches it firmly. Size is omitted from some rows. Given values are once, few, many or a class for expanded clones.

j_call	v_call	cdr3_length	clone_size	d_call	cdr3_aa	cdr3_nt
TRBJ2-4	TRBV7-2	16	.	TRBD1	CASSLAQGQGWNIQYF	TGTGCCAGCAGCTTAGCTCAGGGACAGGGTTGGAACATTCAGTACTTC
TRBJ1-1	TRBV7-9	12	.	.	CASTPEGTEAFF	TGTGCCAGCACCCCTGAGGGAACTGAGGCTTTCTTT
TRBJ2-5	TRBV6-5	15	.	.	CASSYYGLENNEQYF	TGTGCCAGCAGTTACTATGGCCTAGAGAACAATGAGCAGTACTTC
TRBJ1-6	TRBV28	19	few	.	CASSLSQGIGRSYNSPLHF	TGTGCCAGCAGTTTAAGTCAGGGAATAGGCAGGTCCTATAATTCACCCCTCCACTTT
TRBJ2-7	TRBV14	10	.	.	CASSPPEQYF	TGTGCCAGCAGCCCCCCCGAGCAGTACTTC
TRBJ1-5	TRBV12-3/TRBV12-4	19	.	TRBD1	CASSLDRTGGFGSNQPQHF	TGTGCCAGCAGTCTCGACCGGACAGGGGGCTTTGGGAGCAATCAGCCCCAGCATTTT
TRBJ2-3	TRBV4-2	15	few	.	CASSQDGASRDTQYF	TGTGCCAGCAGCCAAGATGGGGCTAGCCGTGATACGCAGTATTTT
TRBJ1-1	TRBV6-5	13	.	.	CASSALGATEAFF	TGTGCCAGCAGCGCCTTAGGGGCCACTGAAGCTTTCTTT
TRBJ2-3	TRBV6-2/TRBV6-3	14	.	.	CASSYGPRADTQYF	TGTGCCAGCAGTTACGGACCCCGGGCAGATACGCAGTATTTT
TRBJ2-2	TRBV27	15	.	.	CASSLTLYHTGELFF	TGTGCCAGCAGTTTGACCCTCTACCACACCGGGGAGCTGTTTTTT
TRBJ2-3	TRBV30	11	.	.	CATSPGDTQYF	TGTGCCACTTCCCCTGGGGATACGCAGTATTTT
TRBJ2-1	TRBV12-3/TRBV12-4	18	.	TRBD2	CASSFRLAGGPRSREQFF	TGTGCCAGCAGTTTCCGTCTAGCGGGGGGGCCTAGGTCCCGGGAGCAGTTCTTC
TRBJ1-2	TRBV12-3/TRBV12-4	12	.	.	CASTPYNYGYTF	TGTGCCAGCACCCCTTATAACTATGGCTACACCTTC
TRBJ1-1	TRBV12-3/TRBV12-4	13	few	.	CASSFDSLTEAFF	TGTGCCAGCAGCTTTGACAGTTTAACTGAAGCTTTCTTT
TRBJ2-1	TRBV13	15	many	.	CASSLGRGSYNEQFF	TGTGCCAGCAGCCTGGGGAGAGGCTCCTACAATGAGCAGTTCTTC
TRBJ2-7	TRBV7-9	14	.	.	CASSLAARTYEQYF	TGTGCCAGCAGCTTAGCGGCCAGGACCTACGAGCAGTACTTC
TRBJ2-3	TRBV7-2	14	.	.	CASSPGWGTDTQYF	TGTGCCAGCAGCCCAGGGTGGGGCACAGATACGCAGTATTTT
TRBJ2-5	TRBV7-2	13	.	.	CASRSRGFGTQYF	TGTGCCAGCAGATCGAGGGGCTTCGGGACCCAGTACTTC
TRBJ2-7	TRBV12-3/TRBV12-4	12	.	.	CASSPTRQALYF	TGTGCCAGCAGTCCTACTCGACAGGCATTGTACTTC
TRBJ2-7	TRBV7-3	14	few	.	CASSETGSSYEQYF	TGTGCCAGCAGCGAAACAGGGAGCTCCTACGAGCAGTACTTC
TRBJ2-3	TRBV5-6	12	.	.	CANSLYADTQYF	TGTGCCAACAGCTTGTACGCAGATACGCAGTATTTT
TRBJ2-4	TRBV7-2	17	few	TRBD2	CASSTRTSGGATNIQYF	TGTGCCAGCAGCACTAGGACTAGCGGGGGGGCCACTAACATTCAGTACTTC
TRBJ2-1	TRBV14	15	few	TRBD2	CASRSGSGGVNEQFF	TGTGCCAGCAGGAGTGGAAGCGGGGGGGTCAATGAGCAGTTCTTC
TRBJ1-2	TRBV12-3/TRBV12-4	14	.	.	CASSLGVSNYGYTF	TGTGCCAGCAGTTTAGGTGTCAGTAACTATGGCTACACCTTC
TRBJ1-2	TRBV5-1	15	.	TRBD1	CASSRDRERTDGYTF	TGCGCCAGCAGTAGGGACAGGGAGCGAACGGATGGCTACACCTTC
TRBJ2-3	TRBV7-2	14	.	.	CASSLAAFSDTQYF	TGTGCCAGCAGCTTAGCTGCTTTCTCTGATACGCAGTATTTT
TRBJ1-2	TRBV5-6	16	.	TRBD1	CASSSPLTGGVYGYTF	TGTGCCAGCAGCTCTCCTCTCACAGGGGGCGTCTATGGCTACACCTTC
TRBJ1-6	TRBV7-9	16	.	.	CASSLAITGRDSPLHF	TGTGCCAGCAGCTTAGCGATAACAGGGCGGGATTCACCCCTCCACTTT
TRBJ2-7	TRBV20-1	15	.	TRBD2	CSADPSGGPHYEQYF	TGCAGTGCGGATCCTAGCGGGGGGCCCCACTACGAGCAGTACTTC
TRBJ1-5	TRBV20-1	15	.	.	CSAPGGVDSNQPQHF	TGCAGTGCTCCTGGTGGGGTCGATAGCAATCAGCCCCAGCATTTT
TRBJ2-3	TRBV28	16	once	TRBD1	CASSSLDRKDPDTQYF	TGTGCCAGCAGCTCCCTGGACAGGAAGGACCCAGATACGCAGTATTTT
TRBJ1-6	TRBV27	15	few	.	CASSPGRSGRSPLHF	TGTGCCAGCAGTCCGGGCAGGTCGGGACGTTCACCCCTCCACTTT
TRBJ2-1	TRBV7-2	13	.	TRBD1	CASIVGRGNEQFF	TGTGCCAGCATCGTAGGCAGGGGGAATGAGCAGTTCTTC
TRBJ2-3	TRBV27	14	.	.	CASSLNRYTDTRYF	TGTGCCAGCAGTTTAAATCGGTACACAGATACGCGGTATTTT
TRBJ2-5	TRBV7-9	12	.	.	CASSQDKETQYF	TGTGCCAGCAGCCAAGACAAGGAGACCCAGTACTTC
TRBJ2-7	TRBV4-2	15	.	.	CASSQVRDRFYEQYF	TGTGCCAGCAGCCAAGTAAGAGACAGGTTCTACGAGCAGTACTTC
TRBJ2-3	TRBV15	15	.	.	CATSSRTRSTDTQYF	TGTGCCACCAGCAGCCGGACCCGAAGCACAGATACGCAGTATTTT
TRBJ2-4	TRBV28	14	.	TRBD1	CASSWGQGAGEQYF	TGTGCCAGCAGTTGGGGACAGGGGGCGGGGGAGCAGTACTTC
TRBJ2-7	TRBV28	15	.	TRBD2	CASSPPGGGAYEQYF	TGTGCCAGCAGTCCCCCGGGTGGGGGGGCCTACGAGCAGTACTTC
TRBJ2-7	TRBV6-2/TRBV6-3	14	few	.	CAPPWWAGSYEQYF	TGTGCCCCACCCTGGTGGGCAGGTTCCTACGAGCAGTACTTC
TRBJ2-1	TRBV20-1	17	many	TRBD2	CSAREKAGGNSYNEQFF	TGCAGTGCTAGAGAAAAGGCGGGGGGTAACTCCTACAATGAGCAGTTCTTC
TRBJ2-7	TRBV15	13	many	.	CATSREQDREQYF	TGTGCCACCAGCAGAGAGCAGGATCGGGAGCAGTACTTC
TRBJ1-4	TRBV5-6	16	.	.	CASSSLGGSTNERLFF	TGTGCCAGCAGCTCCCTCGGCGGTTCAACTAATGAAAGACTGTTTTTT
TRBJ2-7	TRBV28	16	many	TRBD1	CASSPTGTGEIYEQYF	TGTGCCAGCAGTCCCACCGGGACAGGAGAGATATACGAGCAGTACTTC